The 5 T cell receptor beta chains presented below share a single source sample, sequenced in a study of blood T cell repertoires in COVID-19. Using immunoSEQ multiplex PCR, the repertoire was profiled, and TCRdb retains in-frame clones only, with some absent. The sample carries approximately 160,000 clones, roughly 77% recorded once. Sequencing was done on a sample of peripheral blood. The receptors derive from a human donor in a cohort sampled during active COVID-19.

The chain links TRBV19 to TRBJ2-1, with TRBD1 identical over 10 bases. This CDR3 is built from 17 residues. Trimming removed 6 bases from V and 8 bases from J; junction bases left unmatched: 16. CDR1 and CDR2 (germline): LNHDA, SQIVND (reference sequence). The CDR3 region has the DNA TGTGCCAGTAGCATCGAAGGGACAGGGGATCCTTTTGATGAGCAGTTCTTC. Translation: CASSIEGTGDPFDEQFF.

V gene TRBV19 combines with J gene TRBJ2-1; 10 nucleotides match TRBD2. After removal of 1 base from V and 5 bases from J, the junction contained 8 bases not matched to a gene. Germline V gene sequence: CDR1 LNHDA, CDR2 SQIVND (reference sequence). The CDR3 totals 17 residues. CDR3: CASSIGSSGRLNNEQFF. The CDR3 DNA reads TGTGCCAGTAGTATAGGGAGTAGCGGGAGGTTGAACAATGAGCAGTTCTTC.

The chain links TRBV6-5 to TRBJ1-3; unclear D gene. Germline V gene data show CDR1 as MNHEY and CDR2 as SVGAGI. The length of the CDR3 is 13 residues. V lost 6 bases and J lost 4, with 10 bases in between. As DNA, the CDR3 is TGTGCCAGCAGCCTGCCGGGGGGAAACACCATATATTTT. It yields the protein CASSLPGGNTIYF.

This clone was recorded once. The chain employs TRBV6-5 and TRBJ1-5, with a possible D match to TRBD1 (6 bases). Germline CDR1 reads MNHEY; CDR2 reads SVGAGI. This CDR3 spans 14 amino acids. Deletions cut 4 bases from V and 6 bases from J, with 13 bases between. The DNA of the CDR3 is TGTGCCAGCAGTTCTACAACAGGGATTCAGCCCCAGCATTTT. It is translated as CASSSTTGIQPQHF.

V and J are TRBV6-5 and TRBJ2-3; 9 bases fit TRBD1. The CDR3 runs to 14 residues. The junction had 9 bases not matched to a gene; V was cut back by 7 bases and J by 7 bases. Germline values: CDR1 MNHEY, CDR2 SVGAGI. The CDR3 DNA reads as TGTGCCAGCAAGGACAGGGGTGGTGCAAATACGCAGTATTTT. This encodes CASKDRGGANTQYF.